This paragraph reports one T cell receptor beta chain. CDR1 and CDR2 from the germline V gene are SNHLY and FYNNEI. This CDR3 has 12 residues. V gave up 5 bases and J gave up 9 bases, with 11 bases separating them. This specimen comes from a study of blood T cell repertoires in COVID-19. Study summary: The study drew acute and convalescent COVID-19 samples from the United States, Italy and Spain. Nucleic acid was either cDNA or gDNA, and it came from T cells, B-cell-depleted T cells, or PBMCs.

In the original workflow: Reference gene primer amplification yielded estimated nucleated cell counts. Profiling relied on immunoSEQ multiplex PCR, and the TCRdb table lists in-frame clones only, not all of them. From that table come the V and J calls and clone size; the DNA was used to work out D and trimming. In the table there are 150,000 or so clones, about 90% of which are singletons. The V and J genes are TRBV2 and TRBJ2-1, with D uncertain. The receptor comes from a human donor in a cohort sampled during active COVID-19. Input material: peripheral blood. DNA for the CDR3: TGTGCCAGCAGTATACTTCTTTCTGAGCAGTTCTTC. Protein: CASSILLSEQFF.